Listed below are T cell receptor beta chains from one sample, sequenced in a study of CD8 T cells in ankylosing spondylitis. TCRdb re-called the 5' RACE reads with MiXCR, one entry per CDR3 protein. The sample includes roughly 490,000 distinct CDR3 sequences, about 5.2% of them seen just once. The sample comprised blood, either unsorted or a sorted T cell fraction (not recorded which). These receptors were collected from a male donor with ankylosing spondylitis. Both conserved end residues are part of each CDR3. The D gene is left open where the match is weak. Clone sizes are given selectively: once, few, many, or a class where the clone is expanded.

V gene,D gene,J gene,clone size,CDR3 DNA,CDR3 protein
TRBV12-3/TRBV12-4,-,TRBJ2-3,many,TGTGCCAGCAGTTCTGCCGGGACAAAAGAAAGCACAGATACGCAGTATTTT,CASSSAGTKESTDTQYF
TRBV29-1,-,TRBJ2-7,-,TGCAGCGTTCTGACTAGGCTTGGATACGAGCAGTACTTC,CSVLTRLGYEQYF
TRBV5-1,-,TRBJ2-5,many,TGCGCCAGCAGCTTGTACCAGGTGGAGACCCAGTACTTC,CASSLYQVETQYF
TRBV12-3/TRBV12-4,-,TRBJ2-4,many,TGTGCCAGCAGTCCCACCTCCAACATTCAGTACTTC,CASSPTSNIQYF
TRBV19,TRBD1,TRBJ2-2,-,TGTGCCAGTATCCACATAGGGACAGGGGGCCACACCGGGGAGCTGTTTTTT,CASIHIGTGGHTGELFF
TRBV20-1,-,TRBJ1-3,many,TGCAGTGTCCCAGACATCCTCCAGGGTGGAAACACCATATATTTT,CSVPDILQGGNTIYF
TRBV12-3/TRBV12-4,-,TRBJ1-1,many,TGTGCCAGCAGTTCCCCCACAGTCCTCACTGAAGCTTTCTTT,CASSSPTVLTEAFF
TRBV4-3,-,TRBJ2-3,-,TGCGCCAGCAGCCAGGTGGCGGCAGATACGCAGTATTTT,CASSQVAADTQYF
TRBV29-1,-,TRBJ1-4,few,TGCAGCGTTGTGGAGGTCCTGAGGGGGAAACTGTTTTTT,CSVVEVLRGKLFF
TRBV20-1,-,TRBJ2-3,few,TGCAGTGCACGGTGGGGCACAGATACGCAGTATTTT,CSARWGTDTQYF
TRBV5-1,TRBD1,TRBJ2-2,few,TGCGCCAGCAGCTTACAGACAGGGGCCACCGGGGAGCTGTTTTTT,CASSLQTGATGELFF
TRBV5-1,TRBD2,TRBJ2-1,many,TGCGCCAGCAGACCGCTAGCGGGAGGAAGGGATGAGCAGTTCTTC,CASRPLAGGRDEQFF
TRBV2,TRBD1,TRBJ2-7,many,TGTGCCAGCAAAAAGGACAGGGGATCCTACGAGCAGTACTTC,CASKKDRGSYEQYF
TRBV4-1,-,TRBJ1-4,many,TGCGCCAGCAGCCGTACAGTGAAGAAAACTAATGAAAAACTGTTTTTT,CASSRTVKKTNEKLFF
TRBV7-2,TRBD1,TRBJ2-7,many,TGTGCCAGCAGCTTCCGGGACAGCACCTACGAGCAGTACTTC,CASSFRDSTYEQYF
TRBV10-3,-,TRBJ2-5,many,TGTGCCATCAGTGAGTTTCCAGGACAAGAGACCCAGTACTTC,CAISEFPGQETQYF
TRBV3-1,TRBD1,TRBJ1-5,many,TGTGCCAGCAGCCCTTCGACAGGGAGCAATCAGCCCCAGCATTTT,CASSPSTGSNQPQHF
TRBV6-2/TRBV6-3,-,TRBJ2-4,many,TGTGCCAGCAGTCCCGGGGCAGGGCGGTCCAAAAACATTCAGTACTTC,CASSPGAGRSKNIQYF
TRBV6-1,-,TRBJ2-7,many,TGTGCCAGCAGCCGTAACAGGGGGACTAGTTACGAGCAGTACTTC,CASSRNRGTSYEQYF
TRBV20-1,TRBD2,TRBJ2-1,many,TGCAGTGCTAGGTCCCGGGAGGGTTGGTCGGATGAGCAGTTCTTC,CSARSREGWSDEQFF
TRBV7-9,TRBD2,TRBJ2-7,many,TGTGCCAGCAGCACCGAGACTAGCGGGAGTCCCCACGAGCAGTACTTC,CASSTETSGSPHEQYF
TRBV29-1,-,TRBJ1-1,many,TGCAGCGTTGAAGACCTCGGCGAAGCTTTCTTT,CSVEDLGEAFF
TRBV6-5,-,TRBJ1-2,many,TGTGCCAGCAGTTACGAGCAGGCCTCCACTATTGGCTACACCTTC,CASSYEQASTIGYTF
TRBV18,TRBD2,TRBJ2-1,many,TGTGCCAGCTCACCGCTAGCGGGAGATAGGAATGAGCAGTTCTTC,CASSPLAGDRNEQFF
TRBV12-3/TRBV12-4,TRBD1,TRBJ1-5,many,TGTGCCAGCAGTTCACAGGGGGCGAATCAGCCCCAGCATTTT,CASSSQGANQPQHF
TRBV12-3/TRBV12-4,-,TRBJ1-2,many,TGTGCCAGCACTTACAGGAACTATGGCTACACCTTC,CASTYRNYGYTF
TRBV5-1,TRBD2,TRBJ2-5,-,TGCGCCAGCAGGGCCAGACCGGGACTAGCGGGTAAAAATCGGGAGACCCAGTACTTC,CASRARPGLAGKNRETQYF
TRBV27,-,TRBJ2-1,many,TGTGCCAGCAGTCTCCTAGGACAGGAGCAGTTCTTC,CASSLLGQEQFF
TRBV10-3,-,TRBJ1-1,many,TGTGCCATCAGTGAGACAGGGTTGGAGAACACTGAAGCTTTCTTT,CAISETGLENTEAFF
TRBV29-1,TRBD2,TRBJ2-1,many,TGCCGGACTAGCGGGATCTACAATGAGCAGTTCTTC,CRTSGIYNEQFF
TRBV7-3,TRBD2,TRBJ2-3,-,TGTGCCAGCAGCCCCCACCCGGGACTAGAGACAGATACGCAGTATTTT,CASSPHPGLETDTQYF
TRBV29-1,-,TRBJ1-1,many,TGCAGCGTATCTTCGGGCCTCCCCGCTTTCTTT,CSVSSGLPAFF
TRBV29-1,TRBD2,TRBJ2-3,many,TGCAGCGTTGAGGGCACTAGCGGGAGGAGATCTAGGACAGATACGCAGTATTTT,CSVEGTSGRRSRTDTQYF
TRBV7-9,-,TRBJ2-7,-,TGTGCCAGCAGCTTCACCCTGTACGAGCAGTACTTC,CASSFTLYEQYF
TRBV20-1,TRBD2,TRBJ2-2,-,TGCAGTGCTAGAGATCCCCGGACTAGATCGAACACCGGGGAGCTGTTTTTT,CSARDPRTRSNTGELFF
TRBV6-1,-,TRBJ2-7,many,TGTGCCAGCAGAGAAACAGCGTTACTCTCCTACGAGCAGTACTTC,CASRETALLSYEQYF
TRBV2,-,TRBJ1-2,many,TGTGCCAGCAGTGGGCAGACCGCTGGGGGCTACACCTTC,CASSGQTAGGYTF
TRBV7-9,-,TRBJ2-3,few,TGTGCCAGCAGCTTAGTGTACGGCGGGGCTTTCACAGATACGCAGTATTTT,CASSLVYGGAFTDTQYF
TRBV4-2,-,TRBJ2-3,many,TGTGCCAGCAGCCAAGCTAGAGGGGAGGACACAGATACGCAGTATTTT,CASSQARGEDTDTQYF
TRBV5-1,-,TRBJ2-5,many,TGCGCCAGCAGTTTTGGTACCCAAGAGACCCAGTACTTC,CASSFGTQETQYF
TRBV20-1,TRBD2,TRBJ2-7,-,TGCAGTGCTAGCCCTACGGGACTAGCGGGAACCTCCTACGAGCAGTACTTC,CSASPTGLAGTSYEQYF
TRBV6-2/TRBV6-3,TRBD2,TRBJ2-3,-,TGTGCCAGTCACCTAGCGGGAGAGTATCCAGATACGCAGTATTTT,CASHLAGEYPDTQYF
TRBV4-3,TRBD1,TRBJ2-2,few,TGCGCCAGCAGCCAAAGGGGGACAGGGACGGGCGGGGAGCTGTTTTTT,CASSQRGTGTGGELFF
TRBV12-5,-,TRBJ1-1,few,TGTGCTAGTTCTATGGGACATTTGAACACTGAAGCTTTCTTT,CASSMGHLNTEAFF
TRBV6-1,TRBD1,TRBJ2-3,-,TGTGCCAGCAACAGGGACAGGGAGTCAGATACGCAGTATTTT,CASNRDRESDTQYF
TRBV20-1,-,TRBJ2-7,many,TGCAGTGCCTCCTGGGGCTCCTACGAGCAGTACTTC,CSASWGSYEQYF
TRBV29-1,-,TRBJ2-7,many,TGCAGCGTGGAGGAAGAGGGGTTTATGGTTTTATCGTGG,CSVEEEGFMVLSW
TRBV5-1,-,TRBJ2-2,many,TGCGCCAGCAGCCTGTTAGGGGGAGCGAACACCGGGGAGCTGTTTTTT,CASSLLGGANTGELFF
TRBV5-1,-,TRBJ1-1,many,TGCGCCAGCAGCTTGGACGGGGAAGATCCCACTGAAGCTTTCTTT,CASSLDGEDPTEAFF
TRBV7-9,-,TRBJ2-7,many,TGTGCCAGCAGCTTACCCCTTGGCTCCTACGAGCAGTACTTC,CASSLPLGSYEQYF
TRBV3-1,TRBD2,TRBJ2-7,-,TGTGCCAGCAGCCAAGATCGTGGCCCAAGCGGGGGGGCCATATACGAGCAGTACTTC,CASSQDRGPSGGAIYEQYF
TRBV5-1,-,TRBJ2-3,many,TGCGCCAGCAGCTTGGGAGGGCCGCCAGATACGCAGTATTTT,CASSLGGPPDTQYF
TRBV5-5,-,TRBJ1-1,few,TGTGCCAGCAGCTTGGTTTACAGAAACACTGAAGCTTTCTTT,CASSLVYRNTEAFF
TRBV4-3,TRBD2,TRBJ2-7,many,TGCGCCAGCAGCGGGGGACTAGAGAGCTACGAGCAGTACTTC,CASSGGLESYEQYF
TRBV20-1,TRBD2,TRBJ2-3,many,TGCAGTGCCTGGACTAGCGGGAGAGGTGATACGCAGTATTTT,CSAWTSGRGDTQYF